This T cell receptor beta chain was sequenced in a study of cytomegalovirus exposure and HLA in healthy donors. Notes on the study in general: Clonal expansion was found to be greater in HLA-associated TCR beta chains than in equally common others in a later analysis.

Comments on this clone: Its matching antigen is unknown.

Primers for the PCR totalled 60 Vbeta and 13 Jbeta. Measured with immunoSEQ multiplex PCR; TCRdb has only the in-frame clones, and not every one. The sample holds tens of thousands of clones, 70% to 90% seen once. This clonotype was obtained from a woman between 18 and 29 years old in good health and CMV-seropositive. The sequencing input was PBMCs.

CDR3 protein: CATSRARKLARTYNEQFF. The CDR3 DNA reads as TGTGCCACCAGCAGAGCCCGGAAACTAGCGCGAACCTACAATGAGCAGTTCTTC. The chain combines TRBV15 with TRBJ2-1; TRBD2 matches 7 bases. The CDR3 spans 18 residues. V lost 1 base and J lost 2; bases outside the gene matches: 11. CDR1 is LNHNV, CDR2 YYDKDF, per germline (reference sequence).